This is a list of T cell receptor beta chains from one sample in a study of blood T cell repertoires in COVID-19. Profiled with immunoSEQ multiplex PCR; TCRdb holds only in-frame clones, not every one. The sample carries 60,000 to 85,000 clones, about 80% recorded once. The sequenced sample was peripheral blood. The source of these receptors is a human donor in a cohort sampled during active COVID-19. The CDR3 runs from the conserved cysteine through the conserved F or W. D genes are given only for firm matches. Size values are once, few and many counts, or a class for expanded clones, and some rows have none.

TRBD2	TRBV7-9	few	TRBJ2-7	CASRPSGTSGRVYF	TGTGCCAGCAGGCCCTCCGGGACTAGCGGGAGGGTTTACTTC
TRBD2	TRBV19	-	TRBJ2-7	CASKVAGGSHEQYF	TGTGCCAGTAAGGTCGCGGGAGGGAGCCACGAGCAGTACTTC
TRBD2	TRBV29-1	-	TRBJ2-5	CSVEAGGLETQYF	TGCAGCGTTGAAGCGGGGGGACTAGAGACCCAGTACTTC
-	TRBV7-2	-	TRBJ2-7	CASSSPLSREQYF	TGTGCCAGCAGCTCTCCGCTGTCGCGAGAGCAGTACTTC
TRBD2	TRBV6-5	-	TRBJ2-7	CASRRGGAEIYEQYF	TGTGCCAGCAGGCGCGGGGGAGCGGAAATCTACGAGCAGTACTTC
-	TRBV9	-	TRBJ2-4	CASSGLSGLNIQYF	TGTGCCAGCAGCGGTTTGAGCGGATTAAACATTCAGTACTTC
-	TRBV6-1	few	TRBJ2-3	CASSVATGSNTDTQYF	TGTGCCAGCAGTGTCGCGACGGGGTCCAACACAGATACGCAGTATTTT
-	TRBV30	-	TRBJ2-1	CAWRASASPNEQFF	TGTGCCTGGAGAGCCTCTGCGAGTCCGAATGAGCAGTTCTTC
-	TRBV19	-	TRBJ1-1	CASSPGFLRATEAFF	TGTGCCAGTAGTCCAGGGTTCCTCAGGGCCACTGAAGCTTTCTTT
TRBD2	TRBV18	-	TRBJ2-5	CASSPPASGEETQYF	TGTGCCAGCTCACCACCGGCTAGCGGGGAAGAGACCCAGTACTTC
TRBD2	TRBV11-3	-	TRBJ2-1	CASSLAGTSENPTYNEQFF	TGTGCCAGCAGCTTAGCAGGGACTAGCGAAAATCCCACCTACAATGAGCAGTTCTTC
TRBD1	TRBV7-6	-	TRBJ1-6	CASSLAPGQGFNSPLHF	TGTGCCAGCAGCTTAGCCCCGGGACAGGGGTTTAATTCACCCCTCCACTTT
TRBD1	TRBV28	many	TRBJ2-7	CASSFGTGFNEQYF	TGTGCCAGCAGTTTTGGGACAGGGTTCAACGAGCAGTACTTC
-	TRBV13	-	TRBJ2-7	CASSINEQYF	TGTGCCAGCAGCATTAACGAGCAGTACTTC
-	TRBV13	-	TRBJ2-5	CASSLSGYGQETQYF	TGTGCTAGCAGCTTATCGGGATATGGGCAAGAGACCCAGTACTTC
-	TRBV30	-	TRBJ2-3	CASGFSLSTDTQYF	TGTGCCTCGGGATTCTCCCTTAGCACAGATACGCAGTATTTT
TRBD2	TRBV19	-	TRBJ2-1	CASRGTSGRLVEQFF	TGTGCCAGTAGAGGGACTAGCGGGAGATTGGTTGAGCAGTTCTTC
-	TRBV12-5	-	TRBJ2-7	CASGLPTKNYEQYF	TGTGCTAGTGGTTTGCCTACCAAGAATTACGAGCAGTACTTC
TRBD1	TRBV29-1	many	TRBJ2-7	CSVVHRGDEQYF	TGCAGCGTTGTCCACAGGGGGGACGAGCAGTACTTC
-	TRBV2	-	TRBJ1-2	CASSPYRANYGYTF	TGTGCCAGCAGTCCATACAGGGCTAACTATGGCTACACCTTC
-	TRBV9	-	TRBJ1-1	CASSVETPNTEAFF	TGTGCCAGCAGCGTAGAGACACCGAACACTGAAGCTTTCTTT
TRBD1	TRBV13	few	TRBJ1-4	CASRTGTGSEKLFF	TGTGCCAGCAGGACCGGGACAGGGAGTGAAAAACTGTTTTTT
TRBD1	TRBV14	-	TRBJ2-5	CASSYGQGETQYF	TGTGCCAGCAGCTACGGACAGGGGGAGACCCAGTACTTC